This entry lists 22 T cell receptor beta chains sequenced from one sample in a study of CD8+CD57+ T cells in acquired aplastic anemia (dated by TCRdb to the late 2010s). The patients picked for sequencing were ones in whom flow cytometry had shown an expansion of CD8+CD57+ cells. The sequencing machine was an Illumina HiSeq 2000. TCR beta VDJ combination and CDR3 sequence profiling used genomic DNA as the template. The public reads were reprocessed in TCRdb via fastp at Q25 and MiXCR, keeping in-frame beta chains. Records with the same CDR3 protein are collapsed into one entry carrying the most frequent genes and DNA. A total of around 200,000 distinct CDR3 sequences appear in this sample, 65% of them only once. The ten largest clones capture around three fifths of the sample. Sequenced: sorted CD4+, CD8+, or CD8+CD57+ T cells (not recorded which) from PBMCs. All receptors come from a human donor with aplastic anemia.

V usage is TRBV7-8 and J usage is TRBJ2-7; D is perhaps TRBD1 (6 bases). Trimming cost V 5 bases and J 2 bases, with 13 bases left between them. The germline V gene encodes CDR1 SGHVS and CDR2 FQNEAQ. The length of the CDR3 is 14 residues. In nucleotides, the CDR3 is TGTGCCAGCAGCCTCCTGGGGGCCCCCTACGAGCAGTACTTC. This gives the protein CASSLLGAPYEQYF.

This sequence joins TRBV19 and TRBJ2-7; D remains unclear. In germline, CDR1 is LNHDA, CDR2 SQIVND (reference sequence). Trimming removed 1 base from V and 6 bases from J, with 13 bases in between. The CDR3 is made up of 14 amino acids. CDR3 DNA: TGTGCCAGTAGTATAGTTGGGGAAGCCGGCGAGCAGTACTTC. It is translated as CASSIVGEAGEQYF. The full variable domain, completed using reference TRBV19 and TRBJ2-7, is DGGITQSPKYLFRKEGQNVTLSCEQNLNHDAMYWYRQDPGQGLRLIYYSQIVNDFQKGDIAEGYSVSREKKESFPLTVTSAQKNPTAFYLCASSIVGEAGEQYFGPGTRLTVT.

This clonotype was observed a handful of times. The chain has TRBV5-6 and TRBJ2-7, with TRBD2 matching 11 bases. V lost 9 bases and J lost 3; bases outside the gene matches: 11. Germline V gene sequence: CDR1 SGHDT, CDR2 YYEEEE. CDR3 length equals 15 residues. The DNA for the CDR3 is TGTGCCATCAGACCTACTAGCGGGAGCGTCTACGAGCAGTACTTC. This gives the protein CAIRPTSGSVYEQYF.

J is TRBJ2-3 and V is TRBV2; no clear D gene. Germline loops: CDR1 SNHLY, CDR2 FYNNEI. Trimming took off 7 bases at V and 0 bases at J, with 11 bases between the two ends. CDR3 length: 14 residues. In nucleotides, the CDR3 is TGTGCCAGCACCCCGGCCAGAAGCACAGATACGCAGTATTTT. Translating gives CASTPARSTDTQYF.

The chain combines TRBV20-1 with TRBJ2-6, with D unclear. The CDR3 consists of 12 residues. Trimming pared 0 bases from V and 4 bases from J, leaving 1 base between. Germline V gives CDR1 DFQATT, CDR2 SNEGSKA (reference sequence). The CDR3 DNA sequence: TGCAGTGCTAGAGAGGGGGCCAACGTCCTGACTTTC. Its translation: CSAREGANVLTF.

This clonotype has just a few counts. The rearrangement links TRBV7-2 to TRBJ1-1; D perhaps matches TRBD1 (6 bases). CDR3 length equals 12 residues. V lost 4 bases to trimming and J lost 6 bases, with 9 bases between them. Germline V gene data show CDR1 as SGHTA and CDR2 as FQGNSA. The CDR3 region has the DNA TGTGCCAGCAGCTCCCACAGGGCTGAAGCTTTCTTT. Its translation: CASSSHRAEAFF.

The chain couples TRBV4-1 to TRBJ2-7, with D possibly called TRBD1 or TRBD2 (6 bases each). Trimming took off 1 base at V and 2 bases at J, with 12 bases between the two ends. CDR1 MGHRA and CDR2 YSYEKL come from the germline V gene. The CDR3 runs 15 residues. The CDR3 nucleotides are TGCGCCAGCAGCCAAGTCGGAGGGGACACCTACGAGCAGTACTTC. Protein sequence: CASSQVGGDTYEQYF.

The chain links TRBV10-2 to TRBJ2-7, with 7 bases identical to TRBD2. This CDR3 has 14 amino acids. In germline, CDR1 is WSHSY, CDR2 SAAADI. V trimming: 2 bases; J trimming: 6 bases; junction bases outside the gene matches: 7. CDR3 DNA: TGCGCCAGCAGTGAGATCGGACTAGTTGGCGAGCAGTACTTC. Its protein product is CASSEIGLVGEQYF.

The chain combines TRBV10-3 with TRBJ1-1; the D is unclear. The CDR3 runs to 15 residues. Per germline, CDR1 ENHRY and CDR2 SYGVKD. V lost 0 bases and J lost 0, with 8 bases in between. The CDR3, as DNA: TGTGCCATCAGTGAGTCGGGATCCATGAACACTGAAGCTTTCTTT. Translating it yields CAISESGSMNTEAFF.

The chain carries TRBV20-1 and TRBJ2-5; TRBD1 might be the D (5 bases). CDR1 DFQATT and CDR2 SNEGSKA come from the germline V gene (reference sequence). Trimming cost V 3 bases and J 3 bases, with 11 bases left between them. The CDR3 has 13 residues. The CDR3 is CSARYRLEETQYF. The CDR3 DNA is TGCAGTGCTAGGTACAGGCTCGAAGAGACCCAGTACTTC.

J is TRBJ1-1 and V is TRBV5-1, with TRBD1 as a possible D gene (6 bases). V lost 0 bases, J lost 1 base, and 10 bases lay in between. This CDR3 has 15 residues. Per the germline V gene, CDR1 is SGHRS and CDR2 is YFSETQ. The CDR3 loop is CASSLDGGRNTEAFF. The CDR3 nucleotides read TGCGCCAGCAGCTTGGATGGGGGGCGGAACACTGAAGCTTTCTTT.

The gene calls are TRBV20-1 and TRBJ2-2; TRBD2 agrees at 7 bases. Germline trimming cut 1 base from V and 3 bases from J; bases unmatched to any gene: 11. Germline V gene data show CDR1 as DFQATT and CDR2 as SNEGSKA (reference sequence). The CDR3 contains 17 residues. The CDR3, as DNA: TGCAGTGCTAGAGGTTCGGGGCTAGCGGAGTACACCGGGGAGCTGTTTTTT. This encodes CSARGSGLAEYTGELFF.

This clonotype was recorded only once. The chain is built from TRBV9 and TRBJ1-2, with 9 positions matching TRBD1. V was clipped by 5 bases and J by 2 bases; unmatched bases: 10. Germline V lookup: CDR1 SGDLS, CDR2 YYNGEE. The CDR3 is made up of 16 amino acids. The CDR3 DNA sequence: TGTGCCAGCAGACAGGGGGCGGGGAGTCCAAACTATGGCTACACCTTC. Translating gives CASRQGAGSPNYGYTF.

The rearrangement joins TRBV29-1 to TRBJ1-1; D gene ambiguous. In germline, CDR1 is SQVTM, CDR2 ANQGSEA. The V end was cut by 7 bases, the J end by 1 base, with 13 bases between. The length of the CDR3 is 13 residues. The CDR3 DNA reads TGCAGCGGAACGAGAGGGCGGAACACTGAAGCTTTCTTT. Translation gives CSGTRGRNTEAFF.

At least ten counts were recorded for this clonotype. The CDR3 sequence is CASSGGQRGKLFF. The CDR3 DNA reads as TGTGCCAGCAGCGGAGGACAGCGGGGAAAACTGTTTTTT. V usage is TRBV9 and J usage is TRBJ1-4, with D tentatively TRBD1 (6 bases). The CDR3 has 13 amino acids. The V end lost 3 bases, the J end lost 10 bases, and 13 bases lay between the germline ends. Germline loops: CDR1 SGDLS, CDR2 YYNGEE.

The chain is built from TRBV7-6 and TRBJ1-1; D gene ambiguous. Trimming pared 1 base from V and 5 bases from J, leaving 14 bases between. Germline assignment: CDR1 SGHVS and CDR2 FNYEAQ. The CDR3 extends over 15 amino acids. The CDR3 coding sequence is TGTGCCAGCAGCTTAGATTTCCCGTGGGGAACTGAAGCTTTCTTT. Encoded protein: CASSLDFPWGTEAFF. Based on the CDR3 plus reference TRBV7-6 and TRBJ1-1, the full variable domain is GAGVSQSPRYKVTKRGQDVALRCDPISGHVSLYWYRQALGQGPEFLTYFNYEAQQDKSGLPNDRFSAERPEGSISTLTIQRTEQRDSAMYRCASSLDFPWGTEAFFGQGTRLTVV.

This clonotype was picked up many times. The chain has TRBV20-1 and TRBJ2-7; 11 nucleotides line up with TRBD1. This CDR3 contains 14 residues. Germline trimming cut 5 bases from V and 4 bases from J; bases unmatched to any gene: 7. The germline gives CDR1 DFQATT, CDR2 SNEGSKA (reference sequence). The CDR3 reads CSAGDRGSLYEQYF. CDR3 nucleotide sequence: TGCAGTGCTGGGGACAGGGGGTCTTTATACGAGCAGTACTTC.

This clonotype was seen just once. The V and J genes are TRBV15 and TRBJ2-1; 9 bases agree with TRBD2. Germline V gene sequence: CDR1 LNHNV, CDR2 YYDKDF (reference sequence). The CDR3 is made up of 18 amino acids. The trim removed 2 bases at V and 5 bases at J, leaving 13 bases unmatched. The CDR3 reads CATSRLVPGASGDNEQFF. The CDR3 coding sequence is TGTGCCACCAGCAGATTGGTTCCCGGGGCTAGCGGGGACAATGAGCAGTTCTTC. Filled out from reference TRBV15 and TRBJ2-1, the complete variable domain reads DAMVIQNPRYQVTQFGKPVTLSCSQTLNHNVMYWYQQKSSQAPKLLFHYYDKDFNNEADTPDNFQSRRPNTSFCFLDIRSPGLGDTAMYLCATSRLVPGASGDNEQFFGPGTRLTVL.

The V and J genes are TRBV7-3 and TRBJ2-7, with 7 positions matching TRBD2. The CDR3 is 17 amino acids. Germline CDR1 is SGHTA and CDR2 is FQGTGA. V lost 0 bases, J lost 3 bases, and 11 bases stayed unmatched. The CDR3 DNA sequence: TGTGCCAGCAGCTTAACACATTCCGGGACTACTCACTACGAGCAGTACTTC. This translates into CASSLTHSGTTHYEQYF.

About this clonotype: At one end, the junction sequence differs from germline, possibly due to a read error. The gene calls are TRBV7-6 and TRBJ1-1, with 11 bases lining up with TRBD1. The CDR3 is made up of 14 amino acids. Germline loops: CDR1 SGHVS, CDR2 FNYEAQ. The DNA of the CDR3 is TGTGCCAGCAGCGCAAATATGGGACAGGGGGTCCTCCTCTTT. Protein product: CASSANMGQGVLLF.

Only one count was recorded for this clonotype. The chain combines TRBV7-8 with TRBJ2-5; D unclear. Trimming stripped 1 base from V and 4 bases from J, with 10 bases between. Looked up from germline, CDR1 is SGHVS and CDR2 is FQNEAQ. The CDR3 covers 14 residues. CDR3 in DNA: TGTGCCAGCAGCTTAGACCCCGGTGGAGAGACCCAGTACTTC. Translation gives CASSLDPGGETQYF. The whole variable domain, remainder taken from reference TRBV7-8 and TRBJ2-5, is GAGVSQSPRYKVAKRGQDVALRCDPISGHVSLFWYQQALGQGPEFLTYFQNEAQLDKSGLPSDRFFAERPEGSVSTLKIQRTQQEDSAVYLCASSLDPGGETQYFGPGTRLLVL.

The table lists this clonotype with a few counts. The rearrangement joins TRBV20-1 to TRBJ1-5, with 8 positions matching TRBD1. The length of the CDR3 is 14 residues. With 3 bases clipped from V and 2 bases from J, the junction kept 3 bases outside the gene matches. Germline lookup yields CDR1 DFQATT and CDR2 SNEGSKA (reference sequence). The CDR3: CSASRQGRNQPQHF. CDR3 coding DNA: TGCAGTGCTAGTAGACAGGGGCGCAATCAGCCCCAGCATTTT.